This T cell receptor (beta chain) was retrieved from a study of CD8 T cells in Susac syndrome. On this clonotype itself: The antigen remains unidentified.

TEMRA cells were enriched by FACS, while CD8+ and CD4+ T cells were obtained through a negative isolation that was performed magnetically. Study results and limitations: The study recognized that its TCR sequencing and HLA analysis covered a relatively small number of individuals.

V was cut by 3 bases and J by 5 bases, with 19 bases left in between. Germline CDR1 reads LGHDT; CDR2 reads YNNKEL (reference sequence). CDR3 length: 16 amino acids. Random hexamers primed reverse transcription of about 0.5 to 1 ug RNA. Multiplex PCR with immunoSEQ amplified the TCR beta CDR3 across 54 Vbeta and 13 Jbeta. TCRdb analysed the immunoSEQ multiplex PCR reads with MiXCR anew, one entry per CDR3 protein. The sample lists 200,000 or so distinct CDR3 sequences, roughly nine tenths seen once, with roughly 0.13% in the top ten. This clonotype was obtained from a human donor with multiple sclerosis. The sequencing input was CD8+ T cells from PBMCs. The genes are TRBV3-1 and TRBJ1-2; perhaps TRBD1 as D (5 bases). CDR3 protein: CASSQDISPSEYGYTF. DNA for the CDR3: TGTGCCAGCAGCCAGGACATTTCACCCTCTGAGTATGGCTACACCTTC.